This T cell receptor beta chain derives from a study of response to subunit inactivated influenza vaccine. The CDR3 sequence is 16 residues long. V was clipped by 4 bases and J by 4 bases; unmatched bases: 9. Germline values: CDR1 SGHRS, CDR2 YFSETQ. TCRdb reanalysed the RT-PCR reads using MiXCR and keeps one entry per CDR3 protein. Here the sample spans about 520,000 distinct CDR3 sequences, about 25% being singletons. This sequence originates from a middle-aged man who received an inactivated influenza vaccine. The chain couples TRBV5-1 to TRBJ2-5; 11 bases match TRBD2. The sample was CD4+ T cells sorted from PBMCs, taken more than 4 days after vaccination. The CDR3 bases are TGCGCCAGCAGCCTTAGACTAGCGGGATCCCCAGAGACCCAGTACTTC. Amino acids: CASSLRLAGSPETQYF.